These T cell receptor beta chains were read from a single sample in a study of blood T cell repertoires in COVID-19. Profiled with immunoSEQ multiplex PCR; TCRdb holds only in-frame clones, not every one. The sample lists about 100,000 clones, about 90% occurring once. Sequences were obtained from peripheral blood. These receptor sequences come from a human donor in a cohort sampled during active COVID-19. CDR3s include the opening cysteine and the closing phenylalanine or tryptophan. D genes are given only for firm matches. Size tells how often a clone was seen (once, few, many) or the class of an expanded clone, and some rows leave it out.

TRBJ1-5 | - | - | 15 | TRBV28 | TGTGCCAGCGGGTCTACCCCGGGGGGTAATCAGCCCCAGCATTTT | CASGSTPGGNQPQHF
TRBJ2-7 | TRBD2 | - | 14 | TRBV6-5 | TGTGCCCCACCTGGGGCTAGCGGGAGCCCCGAGCAGTACTTC | CAPPGASGSPEQYF
TRBJ2-1 | - | - | 11 | TRBV7-9 | TGTGCCAGCAGCTTCCCCGGTGAGCAGTTCTTC | CASSFPGEQFF
TRBJ1-1 | - | - | 14 | TRBV7-2 | TGTGCCAGCAGCTTAGCGGCCGCCGGGACTGAAGCTTTCTTT | CASSLAAAGTEAFF
TRBJ2-7 | TRBD2 | - | 11 | TRBV5-4 | TGTGCCACCCGGGGGGGGAACGAGCAGTACTTC | CATRGGNEQYF
TRBJ2-3 | - | - | 15 | TRBV10-3 | TGTGCCATCAGTGAGTCGAGAGGGCCCACAGATACGCAGTATTTT | CAISESRGPTDTQYF
TRBJ1-5 | TRBD1 | - | 15 | TRBV7-9 | TGTGCCAGCAGCTCCACAGGGGGAAGAATTCAGCCCCAGCATTTT | CASSSTGGRIQPQHF
TRBJ2-5 | - | - | 13 | TRBV6-2/TRBV6-3 | TGTGCCAGCAGCTCAACAGCGGAAGAGACCCAGTACTTC | CASSSTAEETQYF
TRBJ2-2 | - | - | 14 | TRBV28 | TGTGCCAGCAGTTTTGGCAGCGGTCACGGGGAGCTGTTTTTT | CASSFGSGHGELFF
TRBJ2-1 | - | - | 12 | TRBV11-3 | TGTGCCAGCAGCCCCCGACCGGGGGAGCAGTTCTTC | CASSPRPGEQFF
TRBJ1-2 | - | - | 14 | TRBV19 | TGTGCCAGTAGTACGTCAGTCACTAACTATGGCTACACCTTC | CASSTSVTNYGYTF
TRBJ1-6 | - | - | 13 | TRBV7-9 | TGTGCCAGCGCATCGCCCGGGGGGCAAGACCTCCACTTT | CASASPGGQDLHF
TRBJ1-1 | TRBD1 | - | 16 | TRBV25-1 | TGTGCCAGCAGTGAATGGGGGACAGCTATGAACACTGAAGCTTTCTTT | CASSEWGTAMNTEAFF
TRBJ2-3 | - | - | 11 | TRBV6-1 | TGTGCCAGCAGTGAATACTGGTCGCAGTATTTT | CASSEYWSQYF
TRBJ2-2 | TRBD1 | - | 15 | TRBV5-4 | TGTGCCAGCAGCTCTAGACAGGGGCAAGCCGGGGAGCTGTTTTTT | CASSSRQGQAGELFF
TRBJ2-7 | - | - | 14 | TRBV19 | TGTGCCAGTAGTGCGGGACCATGGAATTACGAGCAGTACTTC | CASSAGPWNYEQYF
TRBJ1-6 | TRBD1 | - | 11 | TRBV20-1 | TGCAGTGCTAGGCGGACAGGCCCTTACCCGTTT | CSARRTGPYPF
TRBJ1-2 | - | - | 14 | TRBV19 | TGTGCCAGTAACCCGGACACCTTCAACTATGGCTACACCTTC | CASNPDTFNYGYTF
TRBJ2-1 | TRBD2 | once | 12 | TRBV7-2 | TGTGCCAGCAGCCCATGGGGGGGTGAGCAGTTCTTC | CASSPWGGEQFF
TRBJ1-6 | - | once | 14 | TRBV7-8 | TGTGCCAGCAGCCCGTTCCCCAGGGATTCACCCCTCCACTTT | CASSPFPRDSPLHF
TRBJ1-1 | TRBD1 | - | 15 | TRBV7-8 | TGTGCCAGCAGCATCGGGACAGGAGGGAACACTGAAGCTTTCTTT | CASSIGTGGNTEAFF
TRBJ2-1 | TRBD2 | - | 15 | TRBV7-9 | TGTGCCAGCAGCTCCCCCACTAGCGGGAGCGATGAGCAGTTCTTC | CASSSPTSGSDEQFF
TRBJ1-2 | TRBD1 | - | 16 | TRBV4-1 | TGCGCCAGCAGCCCGTCCCGGGGACAGGGGGCCAATGGCTACACCTTC | CASSPSRGQGANGYTF
TRBJ2-4 | TRBD2 | - | 16 | TRBV18 | TGTGCCAGCTCACCACAATTAACTAGCGGGGAGAACATTCAGTACTTC | CASSPQLTSGENIQYF
TRBJ2-3 | TRBD2 | - | 16 | TRBV7-6 | TGTGCCAGCAGCTTGGGGGTAGCGGGAGGGACAGATACGCAGTATTTT | CASSLGVAGGTDTQYF
TRBJ2-5 | TRBD2 | - | 20 | TRBV27 | TGTGCCAGCAACAAACGTGCGGGGGACTGGGCGGGAGAGCGCCAAGAGACCCAGTACTTC | CASNKRAGDWAGERQETQYF
TRBJ1-1 | TRBD1 | - | 15 | TRBV7-3 | TGTGCCAGCAGCGCGCGACAGGGGTCGAACACTGAAGCTTTCTTT | CASSARQGSNTEAFF
TRBJ2-2 | - | - | 14 | TRBV3-1/TRBV3-2 | TGTGCCAGCAGCCAGCGGACACGGCCCGGGGAGCTGTTTTTT | CASSQRTRPGELFF
TRBJ1-5 | - | - | 15 | TRBV15 | TGTGCCACCAGCAGAGGGGCAGGCCTTAATCAGCCCCAGCATTTT | CATSRGAGLNQPQHF
TRBJ1-2 | - | - | 14 | TRBV6-5 | TGTGCCAGCAGTTTGACAGGCACCAACTATGGCTACACCTTC | CASSLTGTNYGYTF
TRBJ2-7 | - | - | 14 | TRBV7-9 | TGTGCCAGCAGTTATGACAGTTTGGCCTACGAGCAGTACTTC | CASSYDSLAYEQYF
TRBJ2-3 | TRBD2 | once | 14 | TRBV19 | TGTGCCAGTAGTCCAGGACTAGCGTCAGATACGCAGTATTTT | CASSPGLASDTQYF